A single T cell receptor (beta chain) is shown here with its context. This record belongs to a study of blood T cell repertoires in COVID-19. In the study overall: Samples came from the United States, Italy and Spain, spanning acute and convalescent COVID-19. The analysed material was cDNA or gDNA that came from T cells, B-cell-depleted T cells, or PBMCs.

Sequenced by immunoSEQ multiplex PCR; TCRdb stores in-frame clones only, minus some. This table holds 300,000 or so clones, more than 75% found once. J gave up 4 bases and V 8 bases, and 7 bases lay outside the gene matches. The CDR3 has 13 residues. In germline, CDR1 is MNHEY, CDR2 SVGAGI. The sequence was obtained from a woman in her thirties who had recovered from COVID-19. This sequence joins TRBV6-5 and TRBJ1-2, with TRBD1 matching 7 bases. What was sequenced was PBMCs or T cells enriched from blood (not recorded which). The CDR3 here is CASCRTGSYGYTF. In DNA form, the CDR3 reads TGTGCCAGCTGCCGGACAGGAAGCTATGGCTACACCTTC.